One and the same sample provided the 7 T cell receptor beta chains below, sequenced in a study of blood T cell repertoires in COVID-19. Profiled with immunoSEQ multiplex PCR; TCRdb holds only in-frame clones, not every one. The profile shows approximately 270,000 clones, around 90% of them singletons. Specimen: PBMCs or T cells enriched from blood (not recorded which). The receptors derive from a woman between 25 and 40 years old with acute COVID-19.

The V gene is TRBV30, the J gene TRBJ1-1; perhaps TRBD1 as D (5 bases). Trimming took off 0 bases at V and 4 bases at J, with 15 bases between the two ends. Germline assignment: CDR1 GTSNPN and CDR2 SVGIG (reference sequence). The CDR3 contains 15 residues. CDR3 DNA: TGTGCCTGGAGTGTAGTCGGGGGGATTGTCACTGAAGCTTTCTTT. Translated, it gives CAWSVVGGIVTEAFF.

CDR3 loop: CASSLTSSRTSEAFF. The CDR3 region has the DNA TGCGCCAGCAGCTTGACATCGTCCCGGACATCTGAAGCTTTCTTT. V is TRBV5-1 and J is TRBJ1-1; possible D gene TRBD1, 5 bases. Per germline, CDR1 SGHRS and CDR2 YFSETQ. The V and J ends lost 1 base and 6 bases respectively, with 16 bases between them. The CDR3 runs to 15 residues.

This chain connects TRBV6-5 to TRBJ2-7; 7 bases are a match to TRBD2. Per the germline V gene, CDR1 is MNHEY and CDR2 is SVGAGI. The CDR3 extends over 14 amino acids. The J segment lost 7 bases and the V segment lost 6 bases, leaving 12 bases of the junction unmatched. This CDR3 is CASSTTSALGEQYF. The CDR3 DNA reads TGTGCCAGCAGCACCACTAGCGCCCTCGGGGAGCAGTACTTC.

This sequence joins TRBV5-1 and TRBJ2-2, with 11 bases matching TRBD2. The V segment lost 4 bases and the J segment 4 bases; nucleotides outside the gene matches: 3. The CDR3 is made up of 15 amino acids. Germline V gene data show CDR1 as SGHRS and CDR2 as YFSETQ. The CDR3 nucleotides are TGCGCCAGCAGCCGAACTAGCGGGAGCACCGGGGAGCTGTTTTTT. This codes for CASSRTSGSTGELFF.

The chain carries TRBV7-8 and TRBJ2-2; D is possibly TRBD2 (5 bases). V was shortened by 0 bases and J by 4 bases, with 21 bases between the two germline ends. The CDR3 runs 19 residues. Germline CDR1 is SGHVS and CDR2 is FQNEAQ. The CDR3 DNA is TGTGCCAGCAGCTTAGCCCTAGCTGGTGGGAGTCTGGGCACCGGGGAGCTGTTTTTT. It is translated as CASSLALAGGSLGTGELFF.

The count of this clone is one. The chain links TRBV5-3 to TRBJ1-2; 7 nucleotides agree with TRBD1. TRBV5-3 is known as an ORF, though its function is uncertain. V shed 0 bases, J shed 2 bases, and the junction held 10 bases outside the gene matches. The CDR3 runs 17 residues. The CDR3: CARSLAFLGQTNYGYTF. As DNA, the CDR3 is TGTGCCAGAAGCTTGGCATTCCTGGGACAGACAAACTATGGCTACACCTTC.

V and J are TRBV6-5 and TRBJ2-7, with D perhaps matching TRBD1 (5 bases). Germline CDR1 and CDR2: MNHEY and SVGAGI. V gave up 6 bases and J gave up 5 bases, with 17 bases separating them. The CDR3 totals 14 residues. CDR3 bases: TGTGCCAGCAGCTATTTACAGGCAGCCCACGAGCAGTACTTC. Amino acid sequence: CASSYLQAAHEQYF.